This paragraph reports one T cell receptor (beta chain). Its specificity is not known. Distinct nucleotide sequences in the sample also encode this CDR3. The sample comes from a study of shared clonotypes between healthy human individuals. Findings and caveats of the study: In the sorted subsets, rarefaction showed sequencing was incomplete despite large depth.

Sequencing was performed with immunoSEQ multiplex PCR; in TCRdb, only in-frame clones are kept and a portion is missing. The data contain roughly 2.1 million clones, about 93% of them singletons. CD45RO negativity and positive selection for CCR7 defined naive CD8 cells, a population that excluded terminally differentiated effector memory CD45RA+ cells. The receptor was derived from a man between 18 and 35 years old in good health. Some clones in this sample may be carry-over from other donors' samples. The source material was naive CD8+ T cells from PBMCs.

CDR3 protein: CASSLGQSYEQYF. CDR3 nucleotides: TGTGCCAGCAGTTTAGGCCAGAGCTACGAGCAGTACTTC. The gene calls are TRBV27 and TRBJ2-7; D gene unclear. Trimming took off 2 bases at V and 3 bases at J, with 8 bases between the two ends. This CDR3 contains 13 residues. Germline V lookup: CDR1 MNHEY, CDR2 SMNVEV (reference sequence).